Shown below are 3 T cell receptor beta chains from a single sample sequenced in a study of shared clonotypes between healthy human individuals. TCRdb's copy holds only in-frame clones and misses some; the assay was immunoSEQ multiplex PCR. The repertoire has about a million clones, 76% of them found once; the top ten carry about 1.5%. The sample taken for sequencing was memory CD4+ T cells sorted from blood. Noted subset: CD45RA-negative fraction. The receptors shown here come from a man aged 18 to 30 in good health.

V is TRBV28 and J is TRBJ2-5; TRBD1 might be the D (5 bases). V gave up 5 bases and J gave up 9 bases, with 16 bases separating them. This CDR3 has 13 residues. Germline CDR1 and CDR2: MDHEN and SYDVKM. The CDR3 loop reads CASSPGRQGAQYF. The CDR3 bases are TGTGCCAGCAGTCCGGGCCGCCAAGGGGCCCAGTACTTC. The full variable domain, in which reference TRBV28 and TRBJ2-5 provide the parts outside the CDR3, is DVKVTQSSRYLVKRTGEKVFLECVQDMDHENMFWYRQDPGLGLRLIYFSYDVKMKEKGDIPEGYSVSREKKERFSLILESASTNQTSMYLCASSPGRQGAQYFGPGTRLLVL.

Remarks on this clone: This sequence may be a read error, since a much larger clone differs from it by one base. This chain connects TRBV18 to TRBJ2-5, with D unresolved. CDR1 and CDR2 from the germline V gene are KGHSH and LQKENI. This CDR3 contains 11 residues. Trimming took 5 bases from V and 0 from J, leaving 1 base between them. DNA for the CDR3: TGTGCCAGCTCAGACCAAGAGACCCAGTACTTC. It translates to CASSDQETQYF.

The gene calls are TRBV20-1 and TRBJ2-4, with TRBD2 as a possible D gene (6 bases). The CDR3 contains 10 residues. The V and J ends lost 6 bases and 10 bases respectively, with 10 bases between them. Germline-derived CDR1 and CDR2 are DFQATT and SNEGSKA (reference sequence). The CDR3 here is CSALAGIQYF. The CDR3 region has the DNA TGCAGTGCGCTGGCGGGGATTCAGTACTTC.